A single sample gave rise to the 14 T cell receptor beta chains below, sequenced in a study of blood T cell repertoires in COVID-19. Here immunoSEQ multiplex PCR was the method, and the copy in TCRdb shows in-frame clones only, minus some. The profile shows 290,000 or so clones, just over 90% of them singletons. The sequenced material came from peripheral blood. The receptors derive from a woman aged 30 to 39 with COVID-19, enrolled during active disease.

This rearrangement joins TRBV2 to TRBJ2-7, with D possibly TRBD1 on 6 matching bases. The CDR3 has 12 amino acids. V lost 4 bases and J 2 bases, leaving 6 bases between the germline ends. Germline CDR1 and CDR2: SNHLY and FYNNEI. DNA of the CDR3: TGTGCCAGCAGTGGGACAGCCTACGAGCAGTACTTC. Its protein product is CASSGTAYEQYF.

The V and J genes are TRBV27 and TRBJ2-3; D might be TRBD2 (6 bases). CDR1 and CDR2 from the germline V gene are MNHEY and SMNVEV (reference sequence). Deletions cut 5 bases from V and 1 base from J, with 16 bases between. The CDR3 length is 16 residues. DNA of the CDR3: TGTGCCAGCAGTCCCTCAATTCGCGGGGGCACAGATACGCAGTATTTT. This gives the protein CASSPSIRGGTDTQYF.

The V and J genes are TRBV19 and TRBJ2-3; no clear D. There are 15 residues in the CDR3. V lost 10 bases to trimming and J lost 4 bases, with 21 bases between them. Germline CDR1 and CDR2: LNHDA and SQIVND (reference sequence). CDR3 sequence (DNA): TGTGCCACCACAATGACTCCCCCGCCCGCAGATACGCAGTATTTT. Translated, it gives CATTMTPPPADTQYF.

CDR3 protein: CASSFDRAGNTIYF. The DNA of the CDR3 is TGTGCCAGCAGCTTCGACAGGGCCGGAAACACCATATATTTT. The V and J genes are TRBV11-2 and TRBJ1-3, with 7 bases fitting TRBD1. This CDR3 is built from 14 residues. Trimming removed 3 bases from V and 4 bases from J; junction bases left unmatched: 3. Per germline, CDR1 SGHAT and CDR2 FQNNGV.

Turning to this clone: At one boundary the junction diverges from the germline segment, which might be a read error. The V gene is TRBV6-1, the J gene TRBJ1-2; TRBD1 agrees at 10 bases. The germline V gene encodes CDR1 MNHNS and CDR2 SASEGT. This CDR3 region has 15 residues. CDR3 bases: TGTGCCAGCAGCGAAGACAGGGGGCGAGACTATGGCTACACCTTC. This codes for CASSEDRGRDYGYTF.

This clone was detected only a few times. The chain links TRBV28 to TRBJ2-7, with D maybe TRBD2 (5 bases). Per the germline V gene, CDR1 is MDHEN and CDR2 is SYDVKM. This CDR3 comprises 13 residues. V was clipped by 2 bases and J by 1 base, with 6 bases between them. The CDR3 here is CASSLRGSYEQYF. The CDR3 DNA reads as TGTGCCAGCAGTTTACGAGGGTCCTACGAGCAGTACTTC.

The V gene is TRBV6-1, the J gene TRBJ2-7; TRBD2 aligns across 13 bases. The J segment lost 4 bases and the V segment lost 4 bases, leaving 7 bases of the junction unmatched. This CDR3 spans 16 amino acids. The germline CDR1 and CDR2 sequences are MNHNS and SASEGT. The CDR3 sequence: CASSVGLAGELYEQYF. Written as DNA, the CDR3 is TGTGCCAGCAGTGTCGGACTAGCGGGAGAGTTGTACGAGCAGTACTTC.

The chain recombines TRBV19 with TRBJ2-6, with a weak D call TRBD1 (6 bases). The CDR3 covers 14 residues. Deletions cut 8 bases from V and 9 bases from J, with 17 bases between. Germline CDR1 LNHDA, CDR2 SQIVND (reference sequence). In nucleotides, the CDR3 is TGTGCCAGTGGCTACAGGGCAGAGGACAACGTCCTGACTTTC. Translated, it gives CASGYRAEDNVLTF.

The chain has TRBV5-5 and TRBJ2-7; 10 bases line up with TRBD1. V was pared by 5 bases and J by 3 bases, with 5 bases of the junction left unmatched. Germline loops: CDR1 SGHKS, CDR2 YYEKEE (reference sequence). This CDR3 has 14 amino acids. The CDR3 is CASSWGQGNYEQYF. The CDR3 DNA sequence: TGTGCCAGCAGTTGGGGACAGGGGAACTACGAGCAGTACTTC.

The chain has TRBV30 and TRBJ1-2; 7 nucleotides line up with TRBD1. Germline V gene sequence: CDR1 GTSNPN, CDR2 SVGIG (reference sequence). This CDR3 is 11 amino acids long. The J segment lost 11 bases and the V segment lost 1 base, leaving 4 bases of the junction unmatched. The CDR3 nucleotides are TGTGCCTGGAGTGGGGACAGTGAATACACCTTC. As protein: CAWSGDSEYTF.

The V gene is TRBV29-1, the J gene TRBJ2-1; 16 bases agree with TRBD2. Trimming cost V 6 bases and J 1 base; bases outside gene matches: 9. This CDR3 contains 18 residues. CDR1 and CDR2 (germline): SQVTM, ANQGSEA. The CDR3: CSVGTSGRASGSYNEQFF. The DNA for the CDR3 is TGCAGCGTCGGGACTAGCGGGAGGGCGTCGGGTTCCTACAATGAGCAGTTCTTC.

This chain joins TRBV19 and TRBJ2-5; TRBD2 aligns across 10 bases. Trimming at V came to 3 bases and at J to 4 bases, leaving 8 bases not matched to a gene. Germline V gene sequence: CDR1 LNHDA, CDR2 SQIVND (reference sequence). CDR3 length: 16 residues. The CDR3 region has the DNA TGTGCCAGTAGTATCTTGGGTCTAGCGGGAGTAGAGACCCAGTACTTC. It encodes CASSILGLAGVETQYF.

V is TRBV7-8 and J is TRBJ2-7, with 7 bases aligning to TRBD1. This CDR3 comprises 14 residues. V dropped 5 bases and J dropped 2; count of bases not matched to a gene: 6. CDR1 and CDR2 from the germline V gene are SGHVS and FQNEAQ. CDR3 region: CASSRRQGPYEQYF. CDR3 in DNA: TGTGCCAGCAGCCGGCGACAGGGACCCTACGAGCAGTACTTC.

A note on this clone: At one end the junction does not follow the germline gene, possibly because of a read error. The V gene is TRBV18, the J gene TRBJ1-2; 8 bases are a match to TRBD1. Germline CDR1 is KGHSH and CDR2 is LQKENI. The CDR3 sequence is 14 residues long. The CDR3 spells CATSPRQGYYGYTF. The CDR3 nucleotides read TGTGCCACCTCACCGAGACAGGGGTACTATGGCTACACCTTC. Together with reference TRBV18 and TRBJ1-2, the CDR3 gives the full variable domain: NAGVMQNPRHLVRRRGQEARLRCSPMKGHSHVYWYRQLPEEGLKFMVYLQKENIIDESGMPKERFSAEFPKEGPSILRIQQVVRGDSAAYFCATSPRQGYYGYTFGSGTRLTVV.